These 22 T cell receptor beta chains were sequenced from one sample in a study of blood T cell repertoires in COVID-19. TCRdb's table, derived via immunoSEQ multiplex PCR, lists solely in-frame clones and lacks some. The sample contains hundreds of thousands of clones, approximately 80% of which appear only once. Sequencing was carried out using peripheral blood. These receptors were taken from a woman aged 80 or over with active or convalescent COVID-19.

The V and J genes are TRBV7-2 and TRBJ1-1, with D perhaps matching TRBD1 (5 bases). Germline assignment: CDR1 SGHTA and CDR2 FQGNSA. Trimming pared 1 base from V and 1 base from J, leaving 16 bases between. The CDR3 is 17 residues long. CDR3 sequence: CASSLDPRVLGNTEAFF. The CDR3 nucleotides are TGTGCCAGCAGCTTAGACCCCAGGGTATTGGGGAACACTGAAGCTTTCTTT.

The J gene is TRBJ2-3, the V gene TRBV7-2, with 11 bases matching TRBD2. The length of the CDR3 is 16 residues. J was trimmed by 1 base and V by 4 bases; bases with no gene match: 4. Germline V gene data show CDR1 as SGHTA and CDR2 as FQGNSA. CDR3 bases: TGTGCCAGCAGCTCCCTAGCGGGGGGTGGCACAGATACGCAGTATTTT. Amino acids: CASSSLAGGGTDTQYF. The full variable domain, with the rest looked up from reference TRBV7-2 and TRBJ2-3, is GAGVSQSPSNKVTEKGKDVELRCDPISGHTALYWYRQSLGQGLEFLIYFQGNSAPDKSGLPSDRFSAERTGGSVSTLTIQRTQQEDSAVYLCASSSLAGGGTDTQYFGPGTRLTVL.

The V and J genes are TRBV19 and TRBJ1-1; 7 bases are shared with TRBD1. V shed 4 bases and J 6 bases; nucleotides not matched to a gene: 5. The germline gives CDR1 LNHDA, CDR2 SQIVND (reference sequence). The CDR3 spans 13 residues. This CDR3 reads CASSTVGQAEAFF. CDR3 coding DNA: TGTGCCAGTAGTACCGTCGGACAGGCTGAAGCTTTCTTT.

This clone was seen a single time. The chain links TRBV7-8 to TRBJ1-6, with D tentatively TRBD1 (5 bases). The germline V gene encodes CDR1 SGHVS and CDR2 FQNEAQ. Deletions cut 1 base from V and 8 bases from J, with 15 bases between. This CDR3 region has 16 residues. DNA of the CDR3: TGTGCCAGCAGCTTAGGGCAGGGAATTCGCGATTCACCCCTCCACTTT. Encoded protein: CASSLGQGIRDSPLHF.

A single count supports this clone. The rearrangement uses TRBV9 and TRBJ2-3; D ambiguous. The CDR3 consists of 15 residues. V lost 3 bases to trimming and J lost 4 bases, with 15 bases between them. CDR1 and CDR2 from the germline V gene are SGDLS and YYNGEE. CDR3 in DNA: TGTGCCAGCAGCGCTACAGTGATCCCCCCAGATACGCAGTATTTT. Translating gives CASSATVIPPDTQYF.

The chain links TRBV9 to TRBJ2-2; 10 bases agree with TRBD2. Trimming removed 7 bases from V and 5 bases from J; junction bases left unmatched: 8. Germline CDR1 and CDR2: SGDLS and YYNGEE. The CDR3 has 15 amino acids. The CDR3 sequence is CASSQREGNTGELFF. For the CDR3, the DNA is TGTGCCAGCTCCCAGCGGGAGGGCAATACCGGGGAGCTGTTTTTT.

The J gene is TRBJ1-5, the V gene TRBV6-2 or TRBV6-3, with 7 bases aligning to TRBD1. The CDR3 extends over 16 amino acids. Germline trimming cut 4 bases from V and 2 bases from J; bases unmatched to any gene: 8. Per germline, CDR1 MNHEY and CDR2 SVGEGT. Here the CDR3 DNA reads TGTGCCAGCAGTTCCTACAGGGGCCGGGGCAATCAGCCCCAGCATTTT. Encoded protein: CASSSYRGRGNQPQHF.

The chain employs TRBV6-5 and TRBJ2-7, with TRBD2 matching 7 bases. From germline, CDR1 is MNHEY and CDR2 SVGAGI. With V trimmed by 10 bases and J by 2 bases, 8 bases remained unmatched. The CDR3 runs 13 residues. The CDR3 DNA reads as TGTGCCACCCCGGGACTAACAACCTACGAGCAGTACTTC. Translating it yields CATPGLTTYEQYF.

V usage is TRBV7-8 and J usage is TRBJ2-6, with 7 bases identical to TRBD2. Germline CDR1 reads SGHVS; CDR2 reads FQNEAQ. V dropped 5 bases and J dropped 5; count of bases not matched to a gene: 9. The CDR3 consists of 16 residues. CDR3 amino acids: CASSTLLALRANVLTF. The CDR3 region has the DNA TGTGCCAGCAGCACCCTACTAGCGCTTCGGGCCAACGTCCTGACTTTC.

The chain has TRBV5-1 and TRBJ1-1, with 8 bases identical to TRBD1. The V gene's germline CDR1 is SGHRS and CDR2 YFSETQ. This CDR3 comprises 17 residues. J was trimmed by 1 base and V by 0 bases; bases with no gene match: 8. The DNA of the CDR3 is TGCGCCAGCAGCTTGGCGGGTTTTGGACAGGGGAACACTGAAGCTTTCTTT. Protein: CASSLAGFGQGNTEAFF. The entire variable domain, with the rest obtained from reference TRBV5-1 and TRBJ1-1, is as follows: KAGVTQTPRYLIKTRGQQVTLSCSPISGHRSVSWYQQTPGQGLQFLFEYFSETQRNKGNFPGRFSGRQFSNSRSEMNVSTLELGDSALYLCASSLAGFGQGNTEAFFGQGTRLTVV.

As to this clone: Other DNA sequences in this sample translate to the same CDR3. The V call is TRBV5-5, the J call TRBJ2-3; D possibly corresponds to TRBD2 (5 bases). The CDR3 is 15 amino acids. V was clipped by 2 bases and J by 0 bases, with 10 bases between them. Looked up from germline, CDR1 is SGHKS and CDR2 is YYEKEE (reference sequence). The CDR3 is CASSLGLASTDTQYF. The CDR3 nucleotides are TGTGCCAGCAGCTTAGGTCTAGCTAGCACAGATACGCAGTATTTT.

The chain links TRBV5-6 to TRBJ2-1, with TRBD2 matching 7 bases. Trimming at V came to 2 bases and at J to 9 bases, leaving 8 bases not matched to a gene. Germline CDR1 SGHDT, CDR2 YYEEEE. The CDR3 sequence is 14 residues long. CDR3 loop: CASSLGLADLEQFF. Here the CDR3 DNA reads TGTGCCAGCAGCTTAGGTCTAGCGGATCTTGAGCAGTTCTTC.

The J gene is TRBJ2-7, the V gene TRBV29-1; D possibly corresponds to TRBD2 (5 bases). V lost 8 bases, J lost 5 bases, and 13 bases lay in between. The germline gives CDR1 SQVTM, CDR2 ANQGSEA. The CDR3 consists of 11 residues. The CDR3 bases are TGCAGCTGCGGGTTGTCCGACGAGCAGTACTTC. It specifies CSCGLSDEQYF.

The CDR3 sequence: CASSVSTSGGVEFWGAAHNEQFF. CDR3 bases: TGTGCCAGCAGCGTTTCGACTAGCGGGGGGGTTGAATTCTGGGGTGCCGCACACAATGAGCAGTTCTTC. The rearrangement joins TRBV9 to TRBJ2-1; 14 bases map to TRBD2. The CDR3 sequence is 23 residues long. The ends lost 2 bases at V and 5 bases at J; junction bases unmatched: 24. Germline-derived CDR1 and CDR2 are SGDLS and YYNGEE.

The genes are TRBV11-3 and TRBJ1-3, with D perhaps matching TRBD1 (5 bases). The CDR3 has 17 residues. The germline CDR1 and CDR2 sequences are SGHNT and YENEEA. Deletions cut 1 base from V and 4 bases from J, with 17 bases between. CDR3 bases: TGTGCCAGCAGCTTAGGCGGGGGATCTACGGGAGGAAACACCATATATTTT. Its protein is CASSLGGGSTGGNTIYF.

This chain uses TRBV10-1 with TRBJ2-7, with D possibly TRBD2 on 6 matching bases. Trimming removed 11 bases from V and 0 bases from J, with 14 bases in between. The germline CDR1 and CDR2 sequences are WNHNN and SYGVQD (reference sequence). The CDR3 sequence is 13 residues long. The CDR3 reads CACHRESSYEQYF. The CDR3 DNA sequence: TGCGCCTGCCACCGGGAGAGCTCCTACGAGCAGTACTTC.

This clone has only one observation. J is TRBJ2-1 and V is TRBV11-3, with 7 positions matching TRBD1. Trimming removed 7 bases from V and 0 bases from J; junction bases left unmatched: 6. CDR1 is SGHNT, CDR2 YENEEA, per germline. The CDR3 length is 15 residues. The chain's CDR3 is CASTRRDSSYNEQFF. DNA for the CDR3: TGTGCCAGCACCAGACGGGACAGCTCCTACAATGAGCAGTTCTTC.

The chain couples TRBV21-1 to TRBJ2-3; TRBD2 is the table's D call and was not checked against the DNA. TRBV21-1 is marked as a pseudogene. The CDR3 runs to 17 residues. This chain's CDR3 is CASSRWAGGPFTDTQYF. CDR3 DNA: TGTGCCAGCAGCCGATGGGCGGGGGGGCCGTTCACAGATACGCAGTATTTT.

The sample holds one count of this clone. The chain couples TRBV29-1 to TRBJ1-2, with D possibly TRBD1 on 6 matching bases. V dropped 7 bases and J dropped 3 bases, with 15 bases sitting between them. The CDR3 covers 13 residues. Germline V gene lookup returns CDR1 SQVTM and CDR2 ANQGSEA. The CDR3 loop reads CSARDTTYYGYTF. In DNA, the CDR3 is TGCAGCGCCAGGGACACGACCTACTATGGCTACACCTTC.

The V and J genes are TRBV11-3 and TRBJ1-2; 7 bases map to TRBD1. V shed 5 bases, J shed 5 bases, and the junction held 5 bases outside the gene matches. Germline V gives CDR1 SGHNT, CDR2 YENEEA. This CDR3 has 13 amino acids. DNA of the CDR3: TGTGCCAGCAGCGCCCAGGGGGGATATGGCTACACCTTC. This encodes CASSAQGGYGYTF.

This chain links TRBV30 with TRBJ1-2; a weak D match, TRBD1 (5 bases). This CDR3 has 14 residues. The germline gives CDR1 GTSNPN, CDR2 SVGIG (reference sequence). The V end lost 2 bases, the J end lost 4 bases, and 14 bases lay between the germline ends. The CDR3 spells CAWSSRGAVYGYTF. CDR3 bases: TGTGCCTGGAGTTCTCGCGGGGCTGTCTATGGCTACACCTTC.

The chain links TRBV5-6 to TRBJ2-4; D unclear. Deletions cut 4 bases from V and 6 bases from J, with 14 bases between. The CDR3 contains 14 residues. Germline V CDR1 and CDR2: SGHDT, YYEEEE. CDR3 sequence: CASSPLRFGNIQYF. For the CDR3, the DNA is TGTGCCAGCAGCCCGCTGAGGTTTGGAAACATTCAGTACTTC.